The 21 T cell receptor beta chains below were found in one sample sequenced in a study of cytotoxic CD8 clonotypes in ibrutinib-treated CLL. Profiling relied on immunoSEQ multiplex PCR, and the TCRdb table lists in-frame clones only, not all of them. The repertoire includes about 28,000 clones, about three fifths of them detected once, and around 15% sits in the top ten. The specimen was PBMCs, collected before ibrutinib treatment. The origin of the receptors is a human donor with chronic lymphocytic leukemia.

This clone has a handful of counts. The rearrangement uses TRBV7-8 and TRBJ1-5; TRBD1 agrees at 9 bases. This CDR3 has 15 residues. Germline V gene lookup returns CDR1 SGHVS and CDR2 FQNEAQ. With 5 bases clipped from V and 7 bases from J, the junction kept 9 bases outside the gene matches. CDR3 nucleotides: TGTGCCAGCAGCCCCGACAGGGGGACAAGACAGCCCCAGCATTTT. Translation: CASSPDRGTRQPQHF.

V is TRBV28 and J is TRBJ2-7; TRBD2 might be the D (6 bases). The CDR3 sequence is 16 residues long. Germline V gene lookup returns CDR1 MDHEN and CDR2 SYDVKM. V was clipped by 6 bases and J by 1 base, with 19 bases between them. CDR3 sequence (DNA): TGTGCCAGCAGCTCACGCGCAGCAGGGACTTCCTACGAGCAGTACTTC. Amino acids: CASSSRAAGTSYEQYF. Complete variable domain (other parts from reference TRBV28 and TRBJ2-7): DVKVTQSSRYLVKRTGEKVFLECVQDMDHENMFWYRQDPGLGLRLIYFSYDVKMKEKGDIPEGYSVSREKKERFSLILESASTNQTSMYLCASSSRAAGTSYEQYFGPGTRLTVT.

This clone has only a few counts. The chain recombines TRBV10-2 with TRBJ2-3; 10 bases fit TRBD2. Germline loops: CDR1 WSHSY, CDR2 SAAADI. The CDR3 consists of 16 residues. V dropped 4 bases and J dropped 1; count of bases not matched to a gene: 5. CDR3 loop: CASSATLAGGTDTQYF. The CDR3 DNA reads TGCGCCAGCAGTGCGACCCTAGCGGGGGGCACAGATACGCAGTATTTT.

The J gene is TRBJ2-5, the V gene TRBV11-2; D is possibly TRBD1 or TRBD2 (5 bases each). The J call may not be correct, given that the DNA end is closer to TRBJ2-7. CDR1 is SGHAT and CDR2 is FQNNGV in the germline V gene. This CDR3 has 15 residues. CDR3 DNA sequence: TGTGCCAGCAGCTTATGGGGGTATTATATTGGCGAGCAGTACTTC. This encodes CASSLWGYYIGEQYF.

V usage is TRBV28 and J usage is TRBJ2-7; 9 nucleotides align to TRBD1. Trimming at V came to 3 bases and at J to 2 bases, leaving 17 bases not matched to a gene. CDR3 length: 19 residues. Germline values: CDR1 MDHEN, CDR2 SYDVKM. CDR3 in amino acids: CASSFGRTFGQGMPYEQYF. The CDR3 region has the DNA TGTGCCAGCAGTTTCGGGCGGACATTCGGACAGGGGATGCCCTACGAGCAGTACTTC.

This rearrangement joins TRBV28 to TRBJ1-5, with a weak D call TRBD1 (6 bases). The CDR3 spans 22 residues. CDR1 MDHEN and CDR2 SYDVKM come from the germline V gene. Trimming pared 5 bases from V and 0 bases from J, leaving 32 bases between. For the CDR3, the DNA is TGTGCCAGCAGTAGTTTGGGGGGGAGTGCAGGGGAGTCTCCTAATAGCAATCAGCCCCAGCATTTT. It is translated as CASSSLGGSAGESPNSNQPQHF.

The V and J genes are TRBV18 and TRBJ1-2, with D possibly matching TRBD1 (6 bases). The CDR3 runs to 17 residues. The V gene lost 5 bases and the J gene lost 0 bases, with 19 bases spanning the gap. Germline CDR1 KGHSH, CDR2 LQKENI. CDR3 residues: CASSSMTRTVTNYGYTF. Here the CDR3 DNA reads TGTGCCAGCTCATCGATGACTCGGACAGTTACTAACTATGGCTACACCTTC.

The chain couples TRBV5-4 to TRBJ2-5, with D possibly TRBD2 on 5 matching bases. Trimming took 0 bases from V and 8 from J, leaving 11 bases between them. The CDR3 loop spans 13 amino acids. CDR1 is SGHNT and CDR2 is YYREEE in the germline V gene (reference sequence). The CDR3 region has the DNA TGTGCCAGCAGCTTGGAGTGGGGAGAAACCCAGTACTTC. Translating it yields CASSLEWGETQYF.

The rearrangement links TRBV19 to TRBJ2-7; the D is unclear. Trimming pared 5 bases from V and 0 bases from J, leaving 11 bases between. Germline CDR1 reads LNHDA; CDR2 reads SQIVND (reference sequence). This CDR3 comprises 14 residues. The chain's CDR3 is CASSSDGYSYEQYF. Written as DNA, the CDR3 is TGTGCCAGTAGTTCGGACGGCTACTCCTACGAGCAGTACTTC. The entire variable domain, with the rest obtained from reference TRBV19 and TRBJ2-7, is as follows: DGGITQSPKYLFRKEGQNVTLSCEQNLNHDAMYWYRQDPGQGLRLIYYSQIVNDFQKGDIAEGYSVSREKKESFPLTVTSAQKNPTAFYLCASSSDGYSYEQYFGPGTRLTVT.

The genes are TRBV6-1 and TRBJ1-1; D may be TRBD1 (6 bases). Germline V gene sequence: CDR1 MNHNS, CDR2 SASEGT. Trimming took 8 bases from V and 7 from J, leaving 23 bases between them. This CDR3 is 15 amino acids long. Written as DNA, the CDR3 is TGTGCCAGCGGCCCAGGATATGGGGGCTGGAGTGAAGCTTTCTTT. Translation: CASGPGYGGWSEAFF.

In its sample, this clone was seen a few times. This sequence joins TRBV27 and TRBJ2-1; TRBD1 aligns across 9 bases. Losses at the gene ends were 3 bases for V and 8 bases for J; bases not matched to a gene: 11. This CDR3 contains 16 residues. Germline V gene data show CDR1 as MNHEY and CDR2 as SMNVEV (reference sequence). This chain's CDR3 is CASSFSPGTGLDEQFF. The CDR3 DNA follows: TGTGCCAGCAGTTTCTCCCCCGGGACAGGGTTGGATGAGCAGTTCTTC.

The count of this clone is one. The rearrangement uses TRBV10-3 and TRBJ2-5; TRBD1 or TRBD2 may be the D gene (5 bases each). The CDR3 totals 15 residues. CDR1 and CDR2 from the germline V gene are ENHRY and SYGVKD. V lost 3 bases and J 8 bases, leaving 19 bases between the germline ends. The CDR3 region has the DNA TGTGCCATCAGTGACGGGACCACTGCGGCTGGAACCCAGTACTTC. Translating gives CAISDGTTAAGTQYF.

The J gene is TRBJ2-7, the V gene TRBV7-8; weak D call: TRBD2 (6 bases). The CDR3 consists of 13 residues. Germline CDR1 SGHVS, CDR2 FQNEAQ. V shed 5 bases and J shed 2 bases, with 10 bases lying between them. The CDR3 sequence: CASSVGGTYEQYF. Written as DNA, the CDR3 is TGTGCCAGCAGCGTCGGCGGGACCTACGAGCAGTACTTC.

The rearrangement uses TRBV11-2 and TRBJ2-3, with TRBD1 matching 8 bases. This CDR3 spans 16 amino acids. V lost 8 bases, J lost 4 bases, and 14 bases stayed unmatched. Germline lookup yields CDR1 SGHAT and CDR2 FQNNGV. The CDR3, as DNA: TGTGCCAGCCGCGCCCTGTGGGACAGGCGTTCAGATACGCAGTATTTT. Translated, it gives CASRALWDRRSDTQYF.

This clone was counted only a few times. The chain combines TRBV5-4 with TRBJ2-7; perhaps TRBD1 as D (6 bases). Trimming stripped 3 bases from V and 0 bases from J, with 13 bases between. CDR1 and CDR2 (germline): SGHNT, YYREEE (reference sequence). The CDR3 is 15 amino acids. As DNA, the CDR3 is TGTGCCAGCAGCTCTGGGGACACCCTCTCCTACGAGCAGTACTTC. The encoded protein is CASSSGDTLSYEQYF.

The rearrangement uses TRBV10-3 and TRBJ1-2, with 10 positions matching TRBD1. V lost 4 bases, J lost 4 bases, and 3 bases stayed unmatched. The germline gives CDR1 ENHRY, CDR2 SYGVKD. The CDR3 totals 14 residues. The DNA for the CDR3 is TGTGCCATCAGTGGGACAGGGGGATCCTATGGCTACACCTTC. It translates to CAISGTGGSYGYTF.

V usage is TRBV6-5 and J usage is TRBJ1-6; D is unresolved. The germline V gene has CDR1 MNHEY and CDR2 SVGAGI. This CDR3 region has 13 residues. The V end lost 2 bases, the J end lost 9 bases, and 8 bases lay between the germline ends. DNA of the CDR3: TGTGCCAGCAGTTACAAGCCGGGTTCACCCCTCCACTTT. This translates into CASSYKPGSPLHF.

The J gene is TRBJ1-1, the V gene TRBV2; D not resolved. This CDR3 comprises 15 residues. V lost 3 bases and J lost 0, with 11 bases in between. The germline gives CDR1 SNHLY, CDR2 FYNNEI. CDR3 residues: CASSDFDTLNTEAFF. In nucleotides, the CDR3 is TGTGCCAGCAGTGATTTTGACACTTTGAACACTGAAGCTTTCTTT. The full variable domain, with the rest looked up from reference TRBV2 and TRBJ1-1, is EPEVTQTPSHQVTQMGQEVILRCVPISNHLYFYWYRQILGQKVEFLVSFYNNEISEKSEIFDDQFSVERPDGSNFTLKIRSTKLEDSAMYFCASSDFDTLNTEAFFGQGTRLTVV.

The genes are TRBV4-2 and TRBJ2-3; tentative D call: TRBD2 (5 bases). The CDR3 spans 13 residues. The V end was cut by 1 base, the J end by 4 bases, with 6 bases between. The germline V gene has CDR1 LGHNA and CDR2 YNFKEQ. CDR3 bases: TGTGCCAGCAGCCAAGCTAGCTCAGATACGCAGTATTTT. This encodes CASSQASSDTQYF.

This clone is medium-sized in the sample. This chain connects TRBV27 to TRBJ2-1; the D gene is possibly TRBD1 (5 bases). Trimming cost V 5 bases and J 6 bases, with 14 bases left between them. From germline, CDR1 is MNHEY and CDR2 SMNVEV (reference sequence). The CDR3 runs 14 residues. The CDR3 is CASSPQGLGNEQFF. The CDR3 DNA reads TGTGCCAGCAGTCCCCAGGGATTAGGCAATGAGCAGTTCTTC.

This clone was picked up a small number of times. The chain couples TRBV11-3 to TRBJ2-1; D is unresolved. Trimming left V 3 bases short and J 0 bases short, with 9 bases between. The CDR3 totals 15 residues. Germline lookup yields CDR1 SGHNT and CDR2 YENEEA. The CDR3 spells CASSLVTSSYNEQFF. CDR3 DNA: TGTGCCAGCAGCTTGGTCACGAGCTCCTACAATGAGCAGTTCTTC. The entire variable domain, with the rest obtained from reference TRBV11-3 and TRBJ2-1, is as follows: EAGVVQSPRYKIIEKKQPVAFWCNPISGHNTLYWYLQNLGQGPELLIRYENEEAVDDSQLPKDRFSAERLKGVDSTLKIQPAELGDSAVYLCASSLVTSSYNEQFFGPGTRLTVL.